What follows describes a single T cell receptor beta chain. Primers for the PCR totalled 60 Vbeta and 13 Jbeta. Profiled with immunoSEQ multiplex PCR; TCRdb holds only in-frame clones, not every one. The sample lists tens of thousands of clones, 70% to 80% occurring once. The V end lost 4 bases, the J end lost 4 bases, and 10 bases lay between the germline ends. There are 13 residues in the CDR3. CDR1 SNHLY and CDR2 FYNNEI come from the germline V gene. The sample originates from a study of cytomegalovirus exposure and HLA in healthy donors. Sample: PBMCs. The clonotype comes from a man aged 25-40 years in good health and CMV-seronegative. This rearrangement joins TRBV2 to TRBJ1-2; TRBD1 might be the D (6 bases). The CDR3 protein is CASSGTVAYGYTF. Here the CDR3 DNA reads TGTGCCAGCAGTGGGACAGTGGCCTATGGCTACACCTTC.